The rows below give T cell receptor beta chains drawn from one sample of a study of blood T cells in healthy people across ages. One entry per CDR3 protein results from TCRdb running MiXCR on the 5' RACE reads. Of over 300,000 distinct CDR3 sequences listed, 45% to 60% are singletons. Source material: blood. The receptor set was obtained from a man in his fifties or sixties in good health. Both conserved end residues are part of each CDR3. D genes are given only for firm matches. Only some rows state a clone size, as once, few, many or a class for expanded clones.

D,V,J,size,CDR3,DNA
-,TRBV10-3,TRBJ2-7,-,CAISESLNGYEQYF,TGTGCCATCAGTGAGTCGCTTAACGGATACGAGCAGTACTTC
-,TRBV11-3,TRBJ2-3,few,CASSSPRELDTQYF,TGTGCCAGCAGCTCCCCACGGGAGCTAGATACGCAGTATTTT
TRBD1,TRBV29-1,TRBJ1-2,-,CSVVGRDRMVNTF,TGCAGCGTTGTGGGAAGGGACAGGATGGTTAACACCTTC
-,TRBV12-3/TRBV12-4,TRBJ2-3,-,CASSSDSADTQYF,TGTGCCAGCAGTTCGGATAGTGCAGATACGCAGTATTTT
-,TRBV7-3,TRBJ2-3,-,CASSQYRDTQYF,TGTGCCAGCAGCCAATACCGCGATACGCAGTATTTT
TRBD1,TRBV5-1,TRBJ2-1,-,CASSLGDRDNEQFF,TGCGCCAGCAGCTTGGGGGACAGGGACAATGAGCAGTTCTTC
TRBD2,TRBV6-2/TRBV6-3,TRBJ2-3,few,CASSYTLQLAGGDTQYF,TGTGCCAGCAGTTACACCCTCCAGCTAGCGGGAGGCGATACGCAGTATTTT
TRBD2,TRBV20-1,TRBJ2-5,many,CSARSPGLAGVETQYF,TGCAGTGCTAGGAGTCCGGGACTAGCGGGAGTGGAGACCCAGTACTTC
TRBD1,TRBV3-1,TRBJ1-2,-,CASNQRQGGIYGYTF,TGTGCCAGCAACCAACGACAGGGGGGTATCTATGGCTACACCTTC
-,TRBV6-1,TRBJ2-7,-,CASSEAHSGSYEQYF,TGTGCCAGCAGTGAAGCCCATAGCGGTTCCTACGAGCAGTACTTC
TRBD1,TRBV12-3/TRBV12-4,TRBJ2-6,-,CASSPGQTSGANVLTF,TGTGCCAGCAGCCCGGGACAGACCTCTGGGGCCAACGTCCTGACTTTC
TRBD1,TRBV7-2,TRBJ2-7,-,CASSLFGTGGSEQYF,TGTGCCAGCAGCTTATTCGGGACAGGGGGCTCCGAGCAGTACTTC
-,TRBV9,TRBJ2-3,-,CASSNGPSTDTQYF,TGTGCCAGCAGCAACGGGCCAAGCACAGATACGCAGTATTTT
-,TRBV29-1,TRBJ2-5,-,CSARRDQETQYF,TGCAGCGCCCGACGGGACCAAGAGACCCAGTACTTC
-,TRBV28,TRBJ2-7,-,CASSLSPGANEQYF,TGTGCCAGCAGTTTAAGCCCAGGGGCGAACGAGCAGTACTTC
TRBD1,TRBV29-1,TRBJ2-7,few,CSVLSPDRGGEQYF,TGCAGCGTCCTTTCTCCGGACAGGGGAGGCGAGCAGTACTTC
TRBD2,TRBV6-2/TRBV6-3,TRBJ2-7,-,CASGLAGTPYEQYF,TGTGCCAGCGGACTAGCGGGAACTCCCTACGAGCAGTACTTC
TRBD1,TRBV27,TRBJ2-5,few,CASSSHRGLETQYF,TGTGCCAGCAGTTCGCACAGGGGGCTCGAGACCCAGTACTTC
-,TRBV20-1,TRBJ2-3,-,CSANRRFAQYF,TGCAGTGCCAATAGGCGCTTTGCGCAGTATTTT
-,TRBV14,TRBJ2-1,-,CASSSGGYNEQFF,TGTGCCAGCAGCTCCGGGGGTTACAATGAGCAGTTCTTC
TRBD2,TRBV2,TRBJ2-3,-,CASSRSRAGGTDTQYF,TGTGCCAGCAGTCGGTCGAGAGCGGGAGGGACAGATACGCAGTATTTT
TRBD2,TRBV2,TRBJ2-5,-,CASSVGREIQYF,TGTGCCAGCAGTGTAGGGCGGGAGATCCAGTACTTC
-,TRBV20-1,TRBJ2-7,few,CSAREIGAYEQYF,TGCAGTGCTAGAGAGATCGGGGCCTACGAGCAGTACTTC
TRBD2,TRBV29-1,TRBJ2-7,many,CSVRTSGGSYEQYF,TGCAGCGTTAGGACTAGCGGGGGGTCCTACGAGCAGTACTTC
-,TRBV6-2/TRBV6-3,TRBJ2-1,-,CASNYSGLSNEQFF,TGTGCCAGCAATTACTCGGGACTTTCCAATGAGCAGTTCTTC
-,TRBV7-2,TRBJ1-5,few,CASSSGQPGQPQHF,TGTGCCAGCAGCTCCGGACAGCCTGGCCAGCCCCAGCATTTT
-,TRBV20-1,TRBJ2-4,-,CSARAMRRGAIQYF,TGCAGTGCTAGAGCAATGAGGAGGGGGGCGATTCAGTACTTC
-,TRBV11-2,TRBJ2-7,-,CASSRGLSSYEQYF,TGTGCCAGCAGCCGCGGCCTGAGCTCCTACGAGCAGTACTTC
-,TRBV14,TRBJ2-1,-,CASSQGSQGGLNEQFF,TGTGCCAGCAGCCAAGGGTCGCAGGGAGGCTTAAATGAGCAGTTCTTC
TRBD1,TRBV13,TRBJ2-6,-,CASSFWTGGSLGANVLTF,TGTGCCAGCAGCTTTTGGACAGGGGGCAGTCTTGGGGCCAACGTCCTGACTTTC
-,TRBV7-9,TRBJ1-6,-,CASSSASPLHF,TGTGCCAGCAGCTCGGCTTCACCCCTCCACTTT